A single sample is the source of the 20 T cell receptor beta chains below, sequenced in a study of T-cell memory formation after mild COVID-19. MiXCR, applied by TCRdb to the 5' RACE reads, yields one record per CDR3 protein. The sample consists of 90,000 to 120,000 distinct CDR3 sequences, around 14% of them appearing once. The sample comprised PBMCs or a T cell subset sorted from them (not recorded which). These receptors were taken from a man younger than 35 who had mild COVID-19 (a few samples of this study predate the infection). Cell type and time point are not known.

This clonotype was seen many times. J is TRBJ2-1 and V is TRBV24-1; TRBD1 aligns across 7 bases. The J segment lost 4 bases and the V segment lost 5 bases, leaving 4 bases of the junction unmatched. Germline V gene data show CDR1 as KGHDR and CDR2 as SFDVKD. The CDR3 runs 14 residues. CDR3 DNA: TGTGCCACCAGTGCCAGGACAGGTTACAATGAGCAGTTCTTC. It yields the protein CATSARTGYNEQFF.

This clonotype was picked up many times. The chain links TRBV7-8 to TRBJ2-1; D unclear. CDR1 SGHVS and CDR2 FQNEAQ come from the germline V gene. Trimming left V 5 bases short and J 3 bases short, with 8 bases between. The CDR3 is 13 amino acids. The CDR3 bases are TGTGCCAGCAGCCGCTCAAGCTACAATGAGCAGTTCTTC. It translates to CASSRSSYNEQFF. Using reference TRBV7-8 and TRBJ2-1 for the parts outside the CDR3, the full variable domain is GAGVSQSPRYKVAKRGQDVALRCDPISGHVSLFWYQQALGQGPEFLTYFQNEAQLDKSGLPSDRFFAERPEGSVSTLKIQRTQQEDSAVYLCASSRSSYNEQFFGPGTRLTVL.

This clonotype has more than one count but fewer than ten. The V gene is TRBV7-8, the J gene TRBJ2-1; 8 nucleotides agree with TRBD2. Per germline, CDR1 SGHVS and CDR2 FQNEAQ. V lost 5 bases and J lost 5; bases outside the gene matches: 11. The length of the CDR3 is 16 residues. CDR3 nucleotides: TGTGCCAGCAGCCTATCGGGGGGGAGATTGGACAATGAGCAGTTCTTC. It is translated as CASSLSGGRLDNEQFF.

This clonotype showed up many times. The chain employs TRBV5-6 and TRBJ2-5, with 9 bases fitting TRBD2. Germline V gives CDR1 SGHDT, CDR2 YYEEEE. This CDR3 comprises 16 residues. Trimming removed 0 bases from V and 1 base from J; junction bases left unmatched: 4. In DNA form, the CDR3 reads TGTGCCAGCAGCTTGGCTAGCGGGATTCCCCAAGAGACCCAGTACTTC. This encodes CASSLASGIPQETQYF. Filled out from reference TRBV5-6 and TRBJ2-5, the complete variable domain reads DAGVTQSPTHLIKTRGQQVTLRCSPKSGHDTVSWYQQALGQGPQFIFQYYEEEERQRGNFPDRFSGHQFPNYSSELNVNALLLGDSALYLCASSLASGIPQETQYFGPGTRLLVL.

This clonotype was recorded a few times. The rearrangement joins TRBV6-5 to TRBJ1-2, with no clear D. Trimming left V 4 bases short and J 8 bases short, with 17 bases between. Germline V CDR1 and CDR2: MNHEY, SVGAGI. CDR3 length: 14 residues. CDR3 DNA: TGTGCCAGCAGTTTTGGCCCTCAGAGTAGCGGCTACACCTTC. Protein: CASSFGPQSSGYTF.

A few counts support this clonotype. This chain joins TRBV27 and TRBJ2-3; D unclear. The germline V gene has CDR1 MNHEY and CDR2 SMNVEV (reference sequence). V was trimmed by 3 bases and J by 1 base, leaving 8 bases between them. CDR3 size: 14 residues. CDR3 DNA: TGTGCCAGCAGTTTCGTAGACGGCACAGATACGCAGTATTTT. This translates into CASSFVDGTDTQYF.

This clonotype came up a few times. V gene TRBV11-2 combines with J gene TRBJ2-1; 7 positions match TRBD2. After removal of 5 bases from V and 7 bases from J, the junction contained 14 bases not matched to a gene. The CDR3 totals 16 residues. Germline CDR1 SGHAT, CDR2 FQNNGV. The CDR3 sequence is CASSRPSSGLSNEQFF. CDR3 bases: TGTGCCAGCAGCCGTCCCTCTAGCGGATTAAGTAATGAGCAGTTCTTC.

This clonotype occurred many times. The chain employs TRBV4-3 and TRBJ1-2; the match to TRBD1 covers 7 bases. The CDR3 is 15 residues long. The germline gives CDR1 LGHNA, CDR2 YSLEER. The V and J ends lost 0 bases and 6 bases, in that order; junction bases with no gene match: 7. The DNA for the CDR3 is TGCGCCAGCAGCCAAGATCCGAACAGGGGAAATGGCTACACCTTC. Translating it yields CASSQDPNRGNGYTF.

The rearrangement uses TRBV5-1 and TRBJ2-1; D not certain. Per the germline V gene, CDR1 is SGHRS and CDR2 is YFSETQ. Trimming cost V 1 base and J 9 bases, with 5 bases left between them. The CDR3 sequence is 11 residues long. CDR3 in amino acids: CASSLSREQFF. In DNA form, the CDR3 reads TGCGCCAGCAGCTTGAGCCGTGAGCAGTTCTTC.

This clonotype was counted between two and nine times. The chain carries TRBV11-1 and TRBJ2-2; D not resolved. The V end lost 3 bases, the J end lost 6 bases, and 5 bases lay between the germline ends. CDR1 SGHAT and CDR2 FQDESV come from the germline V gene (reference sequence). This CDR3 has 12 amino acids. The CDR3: CASSFPAGELFF. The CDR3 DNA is TGTGCCAGCAGCTTCCCCGCCGGGGAGCTGTTTTTT.

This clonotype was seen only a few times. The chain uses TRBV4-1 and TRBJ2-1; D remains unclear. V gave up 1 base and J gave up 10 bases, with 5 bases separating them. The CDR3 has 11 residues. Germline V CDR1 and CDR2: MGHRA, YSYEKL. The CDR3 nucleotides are TGCGCCAGCAGCCAAGTTAAAGAGCAGTTCTTC. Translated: CASSQVKEQFF.

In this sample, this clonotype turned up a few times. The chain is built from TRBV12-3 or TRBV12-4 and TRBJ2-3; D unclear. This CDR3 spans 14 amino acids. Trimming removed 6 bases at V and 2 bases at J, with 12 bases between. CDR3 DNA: TGTGCCAGCAGCCGTCTGGGCCCCACAGATACGCAGTATTTT. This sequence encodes CASSRLGPTDTQYF.

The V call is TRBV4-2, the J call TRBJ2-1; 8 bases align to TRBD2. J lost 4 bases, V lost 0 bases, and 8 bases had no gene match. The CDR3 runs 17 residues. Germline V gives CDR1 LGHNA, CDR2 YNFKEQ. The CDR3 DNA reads TGTGCCAGCAGCCAAGACATGATTGGCGGGGGGTACAATGAGCAGTTCTTC. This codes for CASSQDMIGGGYNEQFF.

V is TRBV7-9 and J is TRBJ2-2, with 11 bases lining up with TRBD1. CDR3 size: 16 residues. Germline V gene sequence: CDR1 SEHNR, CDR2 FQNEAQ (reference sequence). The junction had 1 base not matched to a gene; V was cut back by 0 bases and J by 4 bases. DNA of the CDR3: TGTGCCAGCAGCTTAGCTGGGACAGGGGGCACCGGGGAGCTGTTTTTT. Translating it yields CASSLAGTGGTGELFF.

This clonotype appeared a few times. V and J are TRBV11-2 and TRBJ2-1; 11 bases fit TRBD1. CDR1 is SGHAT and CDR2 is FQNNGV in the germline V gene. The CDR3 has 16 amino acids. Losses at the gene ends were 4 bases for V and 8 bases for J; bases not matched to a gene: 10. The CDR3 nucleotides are TGTGCCAGCAGCTACCGGGGACAGGGGGATCGCGATGAGCAGTTCTTC. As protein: CASSYRGQGDRDEQFF.

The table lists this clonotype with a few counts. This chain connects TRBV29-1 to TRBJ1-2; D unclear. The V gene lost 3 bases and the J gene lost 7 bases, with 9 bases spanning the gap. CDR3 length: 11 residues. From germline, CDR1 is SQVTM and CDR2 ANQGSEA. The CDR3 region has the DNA TGCAGCGTTGACTCCATGGGTGGCTACACCTTC. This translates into CSVDSMGGYTF.

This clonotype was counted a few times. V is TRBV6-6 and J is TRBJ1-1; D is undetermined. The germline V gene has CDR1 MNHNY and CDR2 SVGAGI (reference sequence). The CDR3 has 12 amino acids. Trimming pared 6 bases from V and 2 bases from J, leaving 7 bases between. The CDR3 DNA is TGTGCCAGCAGCCGCTACAACACTGAAGCTTTCTTT. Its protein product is CASSRYNTEAFF.

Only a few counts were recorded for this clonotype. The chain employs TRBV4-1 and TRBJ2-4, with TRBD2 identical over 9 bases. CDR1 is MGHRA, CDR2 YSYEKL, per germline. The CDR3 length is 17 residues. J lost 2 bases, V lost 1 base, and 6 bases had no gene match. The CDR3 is CASSQAGSGGSKNIQYF. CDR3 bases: TGCGCCAGCAGCCAAGCTGGTAGCGGGGGCTCCAAAAACATTCAGTACTTC.

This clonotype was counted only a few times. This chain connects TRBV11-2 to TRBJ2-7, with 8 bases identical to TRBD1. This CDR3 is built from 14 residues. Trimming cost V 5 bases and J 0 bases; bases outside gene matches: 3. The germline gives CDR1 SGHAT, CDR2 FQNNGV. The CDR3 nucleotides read TGTGCCAGCAGCCGGACAGGGAGCTCCTACGAGCAGTACGTC. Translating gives CASSRTGSSYEQYV.

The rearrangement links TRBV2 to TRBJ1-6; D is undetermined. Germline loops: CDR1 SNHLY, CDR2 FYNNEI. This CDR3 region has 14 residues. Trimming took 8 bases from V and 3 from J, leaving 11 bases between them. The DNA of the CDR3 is TGTGCCAGCTGGGGAGCAGGCTATAATTCACCCCTCCACTTT. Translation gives CASWGAGYNSPLHF. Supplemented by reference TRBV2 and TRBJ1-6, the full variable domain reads EPEVTQTPSHQVTQMGQEVILRCVPISNHLYFYWYRQILGQKVEFLVSFYNNEISEKSEIFDDQFSVERPDGSNFTLKIRSTKLEDSAMYFCASWGAGYNSPLHFGNGTRLTVT.